Presented here are 17 T cell receptor beta chains from one specimen sequenced in a study of blood T cells in healthy people across ages. Alongside a J-beta primer mix, a sample-barcoded 5' primer served in a second PCR lasting 7 to 11 cycles. TCRdb ran MiXCR on the 5' RACE reads and lists one entry per CDR3 protein. The profile shows roughly 930,000 distinct CDR3 sequences, about 48% of them singletons. Sequencing was performed on blood. All receptors come from a man younger than 40 in good health.

This chain joins TRBV12-3 or TRBV12-4 and TRBJ1-2; tentatively, D is TRBD1 (5 bases). CDR3 length equals 13 residues. Trimming cost V 9 bases and J 1 base, with 12 bases left between them. As DNA, the CDR3 is TGTGCCAGTACTCAGGGCCATAACTATGGCTACACCTTC. Translated, it gives CASTQGHNYGYTF.

The V call is TRBV24-1, the J call TRBJ2-1; 7 nucleotides line up with TRBD2. The germline V gene has CDR1 KGHDR and CDR2 SFDVKD. This CDR3 has 16 amino acids. With 2 bases clipped from V and 2 bases from J, the junction kept 5 bases outside the gene matches. The CDR3 is CATSDYERGTYNEQFF. DNA of the CDR3: TGTGCCACCAGTGATTATGAGCGGGGCACCTACAATGAGCAGTTCTTC.

V is TRBV28 and J is TRBJ1-3; no clear D. There are 14 residues in the CDR3. The V gene's germline CDR1 is MDHEN and CDR2 SYDVKM. The ends were cut back, 6 bases at V and 0 bases at J, with 9 bases in the middle. CDR3 DNA: TGTGCCAGCAGAAAAGGTATCTCTGGAAACACCATATATTTT. This sequence encodes CASRKGISGNTIYF.

The chain is built from TRBV20-1 and TRBJ2-3, with 7 bases lining up with TRBD1. V lost 3 bases and J lost 2; bases outside the gene matches: 5. The CDR3 has 14 residues. Germline assignment: CDR1 DFQATT and CDR2 SNEGSKA (reference sequence). The CDR3 sequence: CSARDRQSTDTQYF. For the CDR3, the DNA is TGCAGTGCTAGGGACAGGCAATCCACAGATACGCAGTATTTT.

CDR3 DNA sequence: TGTGCCAGCAGTGATGCTTCCAGGGCTGGCTACACCTTC. This codes for CASSDASRAGYTF. The chain joins TRBV6-5 to TRBJ1-2; possibly TRBD1 for D (5 bases). CDR1 and CDR2 from the germline V gene are MNHEY and SVGAGI. CDR3 length: 13 residues. The V and J ends lost 5 bases and 7 bases respectively, with 14 bases between them.

Ten or more counts support this clonotype. The chain uses TRBV5-1 and TRBJ2-1, with 7 positions matching TRBD2. The V and J ends lost 0 bases and 7 bases, in that order; junction bases with no gene match: 13. Germline assignment: CDR1 SGHRS and CDR2 YFSETQ. The CDR3 extends over 17 amino acids. This chain's CDR3 is CASSLGMGRLAFNEQFF. For the CDR3, the DNA is TGCGCCAGCAGCTTGGGAATGGGAAGACTAGCCTTTAATGAGCAGTTCTTC. Full variable domain (rest looked up from reference TRBV5-1 and TRBJ2-1): KAGVTQTPRYLIKTRGQQVTLSCSPISGHRSVSWYQQTPGQGLQFLFEYFSETQRNKGNFPGRFSGRQFSNSRSEMNVSTLELGDSALYLCASSLGMGRLAFNEQFFGPGTRLTVL.

This clonotype showed up just a few times. The chain links TRBV9 to TRBJ2-3; D possibly corresponds to TRBD2 (5 bases). The CDR3 sequence is 16 residues long. V lost 3 bases and J lost 0, with 14 bases in between. Germline V gene sequence: CDR1 SGDLS, CDR2 YYNGEE. The CDR3 spells CASSAILAASTDTQYF. As DNA, the CDR3 is TGTGCCAGCAGCGCAATTCTAGCAGCTAGCACAGATACGCAGTATTTT. Full variable domain (rest looked up from reference TRBV9 and TRBJ2-3): DSGVTQTPKHLITATGQRVTLRCSPRSGDLSVYWYQQSLDQGLQFLIQYYNGEERAKGNILERFSAQQFPDLHSELNLSSLELGDSALYFCASSAILAASTDTQYFGPGTRLTVL.

The chain employs TRBV7-8 and TRBJ2-1; 13 nucleotides agree with TRBD2. Germline-derived CDR1 and CDR2 are SGHVS and FQNEAQ. CDR3 size: 17 residues. Trimming at V came to 1 base and at J to 6 bases, leaving 6 bases not matched to a gene. Here the CDR3 reads CASSLVKTSGGSNEQFF. CDR3 bases: TGTGCCAGCAGCTTAGTTAAGACTAGCGGGGGGTCCAATGAGCAGTTCTTC.

The chain uses TRBV5-1 and TRBJ2-1; D unclear. Trimming removed 5 bases from V and 5 bases from J, with 11 bases in between. CDR3 size: 13 residues. CDR1 and CDR2 (germline): SGHRS, YFSETQ. Here the CDR3 reads CASSSRLDNEQFF. CDR3 sequence (DNA): TGCGCCAGCAGTTCCCGACTGGACAATGAGCAGTTCTTC. The full variable domain, its missing parts supplied by reference TRBV5-1 and TRBJ2-1, is KAGVTQTPRYLIKTRGQQVTLSCSPISGHRSVSWYQQTPGQGLQFLFEYFSETQRNKGNFPGRFSGRQFSNSRSEMNVSTLELGDSALYLCASSSRLDNEQFFGPGTRLTVL.

The chain combines TRBV7-2 with TRBJ2-2; no firm D call. The germline V gene encodes CDR1 SGHTA and CDR2 FQGNSA. The CDR3 totals 15 residues. The V and J ends lost 2 bases and 6 bases respectively, with 13 bases between them. CDR3 region: CASSLKLHGAGELFF. CDR3 nucleotides: TGTGCCAGCAGCTTAAAGCTGCATGGGGCCGGGGAGCTGTTTTTT.

The rearrangement joins TRBV7-2 to TRBJ2-3; TRBD2 might be the D (5 bases). This CDR3 is built from 16 residues. Trimming removed 1 base at V and 4 bases at J, with 15 bases between. Germline values: CDR1 SGHTA, CDR2 FQGNSA. The CDR3 protein is CASSLVPGKVADTQYF. CDR3 DNA: TGTGCCAGCAGCTTAGTCCCCGGGAAGGTCGCAGATACGCAGTATTTT.

This chain connects TRBV6-5 to TRBJ2-5; tentatively, D is TRBD1 or TRBD2 (5 bases each). The V gene lost 5 bases and the J gene lost 7 bases, with 20 bases spanning the gap. Germline values: CDR1 MNHEY, CDR2 SVGAGI. CDR3 size: 15 residues. The CDR3 protein is CASSGSSGTWGTQYF. CDR3 coding DNA: TGTGCCAGCAGTGGCTCCTCCGGGACCTGGGGGACCCAGTACTTC.

V is TRBV20-1 and J is TRBJ2-7, with no clear D. The CDR3 spans 14 residues. Germline V gives CDR1 DFQATT, CDR2 SNEGSKA (reference sequence). With 6 bases removed from V and 0 bases from J, the gap between germline ends came to 15 bases. The DNA for the CDR3 is TGCAGTGCCCCAAGGCCCCCCAGCTCCTACGAGCAGTACTTC. Translation gives CSAPRPPSSYEQYF.

With regard to this clonotype: This sequence may be a read error, since a much larger clone differs from it by one base. V and J are TRBV20-1 and TRBJ2-5; 12 bases line up with TRBD2. CDR3 size: 16 residues. Unmatched junction bases numbered 15, after V lost 2 bases and J lost 11 bases. CDR1 is DFQATT, CDR2 SNEGSKA, per germline (reference sequence). Written as DNA, the CDR3 is TGCAGTGCTAGATCGACTAGCGGGGGCCTCTACAATGAGCAGTACTTC. Translation gives CSARSTSGGLYNEQYF.

This rearrangement joins TRBV4-2 to TRBJ1-2; TRBD1 might be the D (6 bases). Germline-derived CDR1 and CDR2 are LGHNA and YNFKEQ. Deletions cut 10 bases from V and 7 bases from J, with 25 bases between. This CDR3 spans 15 amino acids. This chain's CDR3 is CANRRAGARSSGYTF. CDR3 nucleotides: TGTGCCAACAGACGTGCGGGGGCGCGAAGCTCTGGCTACACCTTC.

The V and J genes are TRBV7-9 and TRBJ2-7; D possibly uses TRBD1 or TRBD2 (5 bases each). Germline assignment: CDR1 SEHNR and CDR2 FQNEAQ (reference sequence). The CDR3 is 16 amino acids. Trimming left V 6 bases short and J 2 bases short, with 20 bases between. CDR3 in amino acids: CASSPRDGPFAYEQYF. Here the CDR3 DNA reads TGTGCCAGCAGTCCCCGGGACGGGCCTTTTGCCTACGAGCAGTACTTC.

This clonotype was found a few times. The V call is TRBV5-1, the J call TRBJ2-7; D gene uncertain. The CDR3 totals 15 residues. V was trimmed by 0 bases and J by 4 bases, leaving 14 bases between them. Germline lookup yields CDR1 SGHRS and CDR2 YFSETQ. Here the CDR3 reads CASSLAKGMSYEQYF. The CDR3 coding sequence is TGCGCCAGCAGCTTGGCCAAGGGAATGAGTTACGAGCAGTACTTC.